The rows below give T cell receptor beta chains drawn from one sample of a study of blood T cells in healthy people across ages. TCRdb ran MiXCR on the 5' RACE reads and lists one entry per CDR3 protein. This table has about 1,500,000 distinct CDR3 sequences, 28% appearing once. Sequencing was carried out using blood. The receptors originated from a woman aged 30 to 39 in good health. Both conserved end residues are part of each CDR3. Not every row has a clone size; where given, it reads once, few, many or a size class.

v_call	clone_size	j_call	cdr3_aa
TRBV27	.	TRBJ2-3	CASSLLAGDPDTQYF
TRBV7-9	few	TRBJ2-1	CASSFSPYRNEQFF
TRBV7-8	once	TRBJ1-1	CATYQGLNTEAFF
TRBV29-1	many	TRBJ2-7	CSVEDRDQFSYEQYF
TRBV3-1	.	TRBJ1-5	CASSQGRDGNQPQHF
TRBV5-1	.	TRBJ1-4	CASSSGSGMGEKLFF
TRBV27	.	TRBJ2-7	CASSDYRGLGEQYF
TRBV3-1	.	TRBJ1-5	CASSKTGGIGNQPQHF
TRBV9	few	TRBJ2-1	CASSVPSDGMVNEQFF
TRBV20-1	few	TRBJ1-6	CSVAGQGVNNSPLHF
TRBV10-3	few	TRBJ2-1	CAISGLADANEQFF
TRBV14	.	TRBJ2-7	CASSQDEAGMYYEQYF
TRBV18	few	TRBJ2-7	CASSPPGGGRYEQYF
TRBV29-1	many	TRBJ2-3	CSVVRETDTQYF
TRBV28	.	TRBJ1-2	CASRNRQGTNYVYTF
TRBV7-2	many	TRBJ2-1	CASSLRAQPNEQFF
TRBV11-2	few	TRBJ1-4	CASSSQGVSNEKLFF
TRBV7-2	few	TRBJ2-3	CASSLAPGLAGGPRGPTTDTQYF
TRBV29-1	.	TRBJ2-5	CSVERWLAQETQYF
TRBV6-2/TRBV6-3	many	TRBJ1-1	CASSYLGQGEGTEAFF
TRBV15	many	TRBJ2-7	CATSSAGTGDEQYF
TRBV2	few	TRBJ2-5	CASRGLAGSQETQYF
TRBV6-2/TRBV6-3	few	TRBJ2-2	CASSGRVTGELFF
TRBV7-2	many	TRBJ2-1	CASRGTGVPYNEQFF
TRBV7-2	.	TRBJ2-2	CASSQQTRNTGELFF
TRBV5-1	few	TRBJ1-1	CASSLASGSNTEAFF
TRBV5-1	.	TRBJ2-1	CASSFTGNQVYNEQFF
TRBV7-9	.	TRBJ1-4	CASSSYGTGEKEKLFF
TRBV5-5	few	TRBJ1-4	CASSFTGTEKLFF
TRBV28	.	TRBJ1-5	CASSPSGQGASQPQHF
TRBV20-1	.	TRBJ2-3	CSAHLTGRSTDTQYF
TRBV9	.	TRBJ1-2	CAGSVGVGTDYGYTF
TRBV12-3/TRBV12-4	many	TRBJ2-1	CASSDTGLHNEQFF
TRBV6-2/TRBV6-3	.	.	CASSPLLAGGPYNEQYF
TRBV27	many	TRBJ2-5	CASSSWGETQYF
TRBV5-1	once	TRBJ1-5	CASSQDSPSNQPQHF
TRBV10-3	.	TRBJ1-2	CAISPGQLWGYTF
TRBV3-1	.	TRBJ2-1	CASRLAGGQGEQFF
TRBV4-3	.	TRBJ2-5	CASSQEAGGSGETQYF
TRBV11-1	once	TRBJ1-1	CASSLGPLITPRGAEAFF
TRBV20-1	.	TRBJ1-5	CSARGGAGLEGINQPQHF
TRBV28	once	TRBJ2-5	CASSSTGQVLYF
TRBV24-1	few	TRBJ2-7	CAASDFDGGNSYEQYF
TRBV20-1	few	TRBJ1-2	CSAIQEGSDGYTF
TRBV27	few	TRBJ1-2	CASSLLSGVSYGYTF
TRBV6-1	.	TRBJ2-1	CAGQGFNEQFF
TRBV28	.	TRBJ2-7	CASTSGRVDEQYF
TRBV13	.	TRBJ1-1	CASSEDSLNTEAFF
TRBV12-3/TRBV12-4	few	.	CASSPFGGQDHEQYF
TRBV7-2	many	TRBJ2-3	CASIQAGTDTQYF
TRBV6-1	.	TRBJ2-7	CASSELAGYEQYF
TRBV7-2	.	TRBJ2-1	CASSLSASGGNEQFF
TRBV3-1	few	TRBJ2-5	CASSLSPGLAGDQETQYF
TRBV12-3/TRBV12-4	few	TRBJ2-1	CASSLGGLGNVQFF
TRBV20-1	.	TRBJ2-5	CSARKLAPQETQYF
TRBV5-1	few	.	CVSKTGTSAYEQYF